Reported below is one T cell receptor beta chain. Per the original methods: Amplified reference gene primers provided the basis for estimating nucleated cell counts. The repertoire was sequenced with immunoSEQ multiplex PCR; TCRdb's copy has only in-frame clones and lacks some. Clonal size and the V and J genes are those of that table, whereas D and trimming came from the DNA. The sample has more than 250,000 clones; around 87% are singletons. This specimen comes from a study of blood T cell repertoires in COVID-19. About the research overall: Sites across the United States, Italy and Spain contributed samples from acute and convalescent COVID-19. Sample material is recorded as cDNA or gDNA derived from T cells, B-cell-depleted T cells, or PBMCs.

Sequenced material: peripheral blood. The sequence was collected from a man aged 50 to 60 with active or convalescent COVID-19.

CDR3 DNA sequence: TGTGCCCCATGGGACAGATCAGGAGGATATAATTCACCCCTCCACTTT. Encoded protein: CAPWDRSGGYNSPLHF. V usage is TRBV10-3 and J usage is TRBJ1-6; TRBD1 matches 7 bases. V lost 11 bases and J lost 4; bases outside the gene matches: 14. The CDR3 runs 16 residues. CDR1 and CDR2 from the germline V gene are ENHRY and SYGVKD.